The next 8 T cell receptor beta chains were all read from a single sample in a study of shared clonotypes between healthy human individuals (dated by TCRdb to the early 2020s). The library was built by means of the immunoSEQ multiplex PCR assay. Sourced from immuneACCESS, this table was stored by TCRdb with only in-frame sequences that have V and J called. A share of the clones is absent; for the studies checked, an unresolved V gene accounts for under half, and the remainder has no known explanation. The sample table records millions of clones; around 90% of these occur just once. 0.11% to 0.15% of the sample is held by the ten biggest clonotypes. Sequencing was performed on naive CD4+ T cells sorted from blood. The sample's cell subset or site, from its label and the paper: CD45RA+ positively selected. These receptor sequences come from a man aged 18 to 30 in good health.

Note on this clone: The identical CDR3 is also encoded by other nucleotide sequences in the sample. V and J are TRBV18 and TRBJ2-5; D possibly corresponds to TRBD2 (6 bases). The V end was cut by 3 bases, the J end by 4 bases, with 9 bases between. The CDR3 runs to 13 residues. Germline lookup yields CDR1 KGHSH and CDR2 LQKENI. CDR3 protein: CASSPGTGETQYF. As DNA, the CDR3 is TGTGCCAGCTCACCGGGGACTGGAGAGACCCAGTACTTC.

The chain employs TRBV6-5 and TRBJ1-2; no reliable D call. Germline assignment: CDR1 MNHEY and CDR2 SVGAGI. V was pared by 0 bases and J by 2 bases, with 13 bases between. The CDR3 spans 16 residues. The DNA of the CDR3 is TGTGCCAGCAGTTACTCGGCGTTAGGCTACAACTATGGCTACACCTTC. Encoded protein: CASSYSALGYNYGYTF.

The rearrangement uses TRBV6-1 and TRBJ2-5; possibly TRBD1 for D (6 bases). V was pared by 10 bases and J by 0 bases, with 18 bases between. The CDR3 runs 15 residues. Germline CDR1 MNHNS, CDR2 SASEGT. CDR3 coding DNA: TGTGCCACCGGACAGAATCATTGGTACCAAGAGACCCAGTACTTC. Encoded protein: CATGQNHWYQETQYF.

The chain recombines TRBV5-4 with TRBJ1-1; D is ambiguous. The CDR3 runs to 15 residues. Deletions cut 0 bases from V and 2 bases from J, with 11 bases between. In germline, CDR1 is SGHNT, CDR2 YYREEE (reference sequence). The CDR3 region is CASSLALGGNTEAFF. In nucleotides, the CDR3 is TGTGCCAGCAGCTTGGCCCTGGGCGGAAACACTGAAGCTTTCTTT.

The chain joins TRBV28 to TRBJ1-3; the match to TRBD1 covers 12 bases. This CDR3 has 16 amino acids. The J segment lost 2 bases and the V segment lost 5 bases, leaving 4 bases of the junction unmatched. Germline assignment: CDR1 MDHEN and CDR2 SYDVKM. The CDR3 DNA reads as TGTGCCAGCAGTCTCGGGACAGGGGGCCCTGGAAACACCATATATTTT. Protein sequence: CASSLGTGGPGNTIYF.

V and J are TRBV5-1 and TRBJ2-3; 9 bases fit TRBD1. The CDR3 totals 18 residues. Germline lookup yields CDR1 SGHRS and CDR2 YFSETQ. Trimming took 1 base from V and 1 from J; bases not matched to a gene: 10. CDR3 sequence: CASSLLSPTGGGTDTQYF. The CDR3 bases are TGCGCCAGCAGCTTGTTATCCCCTACAGGGGGCGGCACAGATACGCAGTATTTT.

In its sample, this clone was seen a few times. This chain connects TRBV27 to TRBJ2-2, with 7 bases aligning to TRBD2. J lost 5 bases, V lost 3 bases, and 6 bases had no gene match. Germline values: CDR1 MNHEY, CDR2 SMNVEV (reference sequence). The CDR3 has 15 amino acids. This CDR3 is CASSLRTSGTGELFF. DNA for the CDR3: TGTGCCAGCAGTTTGAGGACTAGTGGTACCGGGGAGCTGTTTTTT.

This chain joins TRBV27 and TRBJ2-2; TRBD1 agrees at 7 bases. CDR1 is MNHEY, CDR2 SMNVEV, per germline (reference sequence). This CDR3 comprises 13 residues. V gave up 4 bases and J gave up 6 bases; unmatched junction bases: 2. CDR3 amino acids: CASSSTGAGELFF. CDR3 sequence (DNA): TGTGCCAGCAGTTCAACAGGGGCCGGGGAGCTGTTTTTT.